This T cell receptor beta chain derives from a study of blood T cell repertoires in COVID-19. Overall study context: Samples taken during acute and convalescent COVID-19 were collected in the United States, Italy and Spain. PBMCs, B-cell-depleted T cells, or T cells provided the cDNA or gDNA that made up the material.

The trim removed 4 bases at V and 3 bases at J, leaving 0 bases unmatched. Germline assignment: CDR1 LNHDA and CDR2 SQIVND (reference sequence). The CDR3 has 13 residues. Authors' processing steps: For nucleated cells, counts were estimated from reference gene primer amplification. Method: immunoSEQ multiplex PCR; TCRdb's copy keeps in-frame clones and lacks some. The V and J calls and clone size were taken over from that table, and D and trimming were inferred from the DNA. Here the sample spans more than 250,000 clones, 70% to 90% being singletons. The source material was peripheral blood. The chain combines TRBV19 with TRBJ2-5; TRBD2 agrees at 9 bases. The clonotype was recovered from a woman in her thirties who had recovered from COVID-19. CDR3 nucleotides: TGTGCCAGTAGTAGCGGGGGGGAAGAGACCCAGTACTTC. Its translation is CASSSGGEETQYF.